This T cell receptor beta chain was profiled in a study of cytomegalovirus exposure and HLA in healthy donors. General study results and limits: A missense variant in DCLRE1C was later tied to TCR beta V- and J-gene trimming. TCR beta V segments were, for the most part, productive about 87% or about 30% of the time in an earlier analysis.

About this clone: Its cognate antigen is unknown.

The study ran its PCR with 60 Vbeta and 13 Jbeta primers. Using immunoSEQ multiplex PCR, the repertoire was profiled, and TCRdb retains in-frame clones only, with some absent. The table records more than 80,000 clones, approximately 72% of them present only once. The germline CDR1 and CDR2 sequences are SGHVS and FQNEAQ. CDR3 length equals 16 residues. V was shortened by 5 bases and J by 8 bases, with 24 bases between the two germline ends. The clonotype was recovered from a woman aged 40 to 50 in good health and CMV-seropositive. The V gene is TRBV7-8, the J gene TRBJ1-1, with TRBD1 as a possible D gene (6 bases). Sample: PBMCs. CDR3 amino acids: CASSLVPQLTGTEAFF. In nucleotides, the CDR3 is TGTGCCAGCAGCCTAGTACCACAACTTACCGGGACAGAAGCTTTCTTT.